This TCR beta chain comes out of a study of CD8 T cells in ankylosing spondylitis. General study points: Apparently characteristic of ankylosing spondylitis blood was a TCR beta motif (eight highly homologous variants). With a CD8+ phenotype, disease-linked clones were relatively rare in peripheral blood. A number of the motif variants had already been described in reactive arthritis synovial fluid and blood. Matched ankylosing spondylitis synovial fluid reportedly showed significant enrichment of disease-linked clones.

As concerns this clonotype: The target antigen is unknown.

The CDR3 consists of 16 residues. Deletions cut 0 bases from V and 3 bases from J, with 13 bases between. Per germline, CDR1 SGHKS and CDR2 YYEKEE (reference sequence). Each TCR beta library was made by quantitative 5'-RACE that incorporated molecular barcodes. TCRdb reprocessed the 5' RACE reads via MiXCR and lists one record per CDR3 protein. The table records roughly 440,000 distinct CDR3 sequences, about 15% of them present only once. The sample comprised blood, either unsorted or a sorted T cell fraction (not recorded which). The source is a male donor with ankylosing spondylitis. This sequence joins TRBV5-5 and TRBJ1-5; D not certain. Here the CDR3 DNA reads TGTGCCAGCAGCTTGGGAATTGGGCCGACCAATCAGCCCCAGCATTTT. This sequence encodes CASSLGIGPTNQPQHF. The full variable domain, its missing parts supplied by reference TRBV5-5 and TRBJ1-5, is DAGVTQSPTHLIKTRGQQVTLRCSPISGHKSVSWYQQVLGQGPQFIFQYYEKEERGRGNFPDRFSARQFPNYSSELNVNALLLGDSALYLCASSLGIGPTNQPQHFGDGTRLSIL.